This T cell receptor beta chain was observed in a study of T-cell memory formation after mild COVID-19. Study outcomes and limitations: The appearance of some responding clones in pre-infection memory suggested that cross-reactive memory joined. Largely, contracting CD4+ clones fell within CM and EM, and contracting CD8+ clones within EMRA. Clones that got smaller from day 15 to 85 had even CD4/CD8, while clones growing later tipped toward CD4+.

5'RACE, which relied on constant-segment primers, yielded TCR alpha and TCR beta cDNA libraries carrying sample barcodes and UMIs. TCRdb passed the 5' RACE reads through MiXCR, listing each CDR3 protein once. The sample has 360,000 or so distinct CDR3 sequences, 28% seen once. About this clonotype: The target antigen is unknown.

Germline CDR1 and CDR2: KGHSH and LQKENI. CDR3 length: 14 residues. Between the trimmed V and J ends, which lost 2 bases and 4 bases, there was a span of 11 bases. The V and J genes are TRBV18 and TRBJ1-2; D not resolved. The sample taken for sequencing was PBMCs or a T cell subset sorted from them (not recorded which). The receptor comes from an adult woman who had mild COVID-19 (a few samples of this study predate the infection). Cell type and time point are not known. The CDR3 region has the DNA TGTGCCAGCTCACCATCGACATTAGTCTATGGCTACACCTTC. The encoded protein is CASSPSTLVYGYTF.